Following are 23 T cell receptor beta chains from one sample sequenced in a study of T-cell reconstitution after alpha-beta-depleted transplantation in children. The authors prepared the TCRbeta library with unique molecular identifiers. TCRdb fed the PCR reads into MiXCR, producing one record per CDR3 protein. The data show about 370,000 distinct CDR3 sequences, with 20% seen just once and 3% to 4% held by the top ten. The sample here was PBMCs from the stem cell graft donor, taken from the stem cell graft. Every receptor here comes from a human donor who donated a stem cell graft to a child with acute myeloid leukemia.

This chain connects TRBV7-2 to TRBJ2-5, with 7 bases fitting TRBD1. The CDR3 totals 14 residues. Germline trimming cut 5 bases from V and 5 bases from J; bases unmatched to any gene: 8. Germline V CDR1 and CDR2: SGHTA, FQGNSA. The CDR3 region has the DNA TGTGCCAGCAGCCCCGACAGGGTCGGGGAGACCCAGTACTTC. It codes for CASSPDRVGETQYF.

There are many counts of this clonotype. The chain combines TRBV4-1 with TRBJ2-7, with 7 bases fitting TRBD2. Germline CDR1 and CDR2: MGHRA and YSYEKL. The V gene end was trimmed by 0 bases and the J gene end by 2 bases; junction bases not matched to a gene: 7. The CDR3 runs to 16 residues. CDR3 in DNA: TGCGCCAGCAGCCAAGATTTTCTAGCGGCCCCCTACGAGCAGTACTTC. Residues: CASSQDFLAAPYEQYF.

V usage is TRBV9 and J usage is TRBJ2-5; 8 nucleotides agree with TRBD1. J lost 5 bases, V lost 3 bases, and 9 bases had no gene match. The CDR3 contains 15 residues. From germline, CDR1 is SGDLS and CDR2 YYNGEE. The CDR3 loop reads CASSATGETWETQYF. The CDR3, as DNA: TGTGCCAGCAGCGCGACAGGGGAGACTTGGGAGACCCAGTACTTC.

This clonotype occurred many times. The chain combines TRBV29-1 with TRBJ2-7; 8 nucleotides agree with TRBD1. The V gene end was trimmed by 1 base and the J gene end by 6 bases; junction bases not matched to a gene: 8. Germline CDR1 is SQVTM and CDR2 is ANQGSEA. The CDR3 has 14 amino acids. This CDR3 is CSVEVGQGGGEQYF. In DNA, the CDR3 is TGCAGCGTTGAAGTTGGACAGGGCGGTGGCGAGCAGTACTTC.

This clonotype was recorded a few times. This chain's CDR3 is CSATTGGVQFF. The CDR3 coding sequence is TGCAGTGCGACCACAGGGGGGGTGCAGTTCTTC. This chain uses TRBV20-1 with TRBJ2-1, with D perhaps TRBD1 (8 bases). The CDR3 is 11 amino acids. Between the trimmed V and J ends, which lost 6 bases and 12 bases, there was a span of 15 bases. Germline assignment: CDR1 DFQATT and CDR2 SNEGSKA (reference sequence).

This clonotype was recorded a few times. This chain links TRBV7-2 with TRBJ2-7, with TRBD2 matching 7 bases. V dropped 5 bases and J dropped 10; count of bases not matched to a gene: 11. The CDR3 consists of 13 residues. In germline, CDR1 is SGHTA, CDR2 FQGNSA. CDR3 coding DNA: TGTGCCAGCAGCGATTGGGGGAGGGCCGGTCAGTACTTC. Amino acids: CASSDWGRAGQYF.

This clonotype has a count of ten or more. The chain links TRBV5-5 to TRBJ2-7, with D maybe TRBD1 (5 bases). CDR1 is SGHKS, CDR2 YYEKEE, per germline (reference sequence). The CDR3 runs to 13 residues. Between the trimmed V and J ends, which lost 3 bases and 5 bases, there was a span of 12 bases. In DNA, the CDR3 is TGTGCCAGCAGCTGGCTGACAGTCGACGAGCAGTACTTC. Translated: CASSWLTVDEQYF.

CDR3 nucleotide sequence: TGTGCCAGCTACTCCCTCTCGGACACCTACAATGAGCAGTTCTTC. It translates to CASYSLSDTYNEQFF. The chain combines TRBV27 with TRBJ2-1, with D possibly matching TRBD1 (5 bases). CDR1 is MNHEY, CDR2 SMNVEV, per germline (reference sequence). Trimming stripped 8 bases from V and 2 bases from J, with 16 bases between. The CDR3 spans 15 residues.

This clonotype was detected only a few times. The chain carries TRBV12-3 or TRBV12-4 and TRBJ2-7; D call uncertain. Trimming removed 3 bases at V and 0 bases at J, with 15 bases between. The CDR3 consists of 16 residues. The CDR3 spells CASSFPVGRSSYEQYF. As DNA, the CDR3 is TGTGCCAGCAGTTTCCCCGTCGGCAGGAGCTCCTACGAGCAGTACTTC.

This clonotype was picked up a small number of times. The gene calls are TRBV5-1 and TRBJ2-1, with 14 nucleotides matching TRBD2. The V segment lost 4 bases and the J segment 8 bases; nucleotides outside the gene matches: 8. CDR3 length: 16 amino acids. Germline CDR1 reads SGHRS; CDR2 reads YFSETQ. The DNA for the CDR3 is TGCGCCAGCAGCCCGGAGGGACTAGCGGGAGTCGATGAGCAGTTCTTC. Its translation: CASSPEGLAGVDEQFF.

This clonotype came up many times. The chain has TRBV9 and TRBJ2-7; D not resolved. The germline V and J ends were trimmed by 3 bases and 1 base, with 8 bases remaining between them. Per the germline V gene, CDR1 is SGDLS and CDR2 is YYNGEE. The CDR3 extends over 13 amino acids. This chain's CDR3 is CASSGRSSYEQYF. In DNA form, the CDR3 reads TGTGCCAGCAGCGGGCGTTCGTCCTACGAGCAGTACTTC.

This clonotype occurred a few times. The chain carries TRBV20-1 and TRBJ2-7; 7 bases fit TRBD2. This CDR3 comprises 18 residues. CDR1 is DFQATT, CDR2 SNEGSKA, per germline (reference sequence). With 1 base clipped from V and 1 base from J, the junction kept 16 bases outside the gene matches. The CDR3 bases are TGCAGTGCTAGAGCTAGCCCTTCTGGGGCGGGAGTTTCCTACGAGCAGTACTTC. This sequence encodes CSARASPSGAGVSYEQYF.

Ten or more counts support this clonotype. The chain employs TRBV10-3 and TRBJ2-7; D is uncertain. Germline CDR1 and CDR2: ENHRY and SYGVKD. CDR3 length: 16 residues. Trimming removed 2 bases at V and 0 bases at J, with 14 bases between. The CDR3 DNA follows: TGTGCCATCAGTGAGCTTTCTGGGCCCACCTCCTACGAGCAGTACTTC. It is translated as CAISELSGPTSYEQYF.

This clonotype occurred many times. The genes are TRBV20-1 and TRBJ1-4, with D tentatively TRBD1 (5 bases). The CDR3 consists of 12 residues. Germline V gene sequence: CDR1 DFQATT, CDR2 SNEGSKA (reference sequence). CDR3 in DNA: TGCGGAGGGGTGACAACTAATGAAAAACTGTTTTTT. It codes for CGGVTTNEKLFF.

The rearrangement joins TRBV2 to TRBJ2-1; 11 bases match TRBD2. Germline V gives CDR1 SNHLY, CDR2 FYNNEI. This CDR3 has 15 residues. After removal of 1 base from V and 4 bases from J, the junction contained 0 bases not matched to a gene. CDR3 in DNA: TGTGCCAGCAGTGAAGGGACTAGCGGGTACAATGAGCAGTTCTTC. Amino acid sequence: CASSEGTSGYNEQFF. Filled out from reference TRBV2 and TRBJ2-1, the complete variable domain reads EPEVTQTPSHQVTQMGQEVILRCVPISNHLYFYWYRQILGQKVEFLVSFYNNEISEKSEIFDDQFSVERPDGSNFTLKIRSTKLEDSAMYFCASSEGTSGYNEQFFGPGTRLTVL.

The chain joins TRBV11-2 to TRBJ2-7; D is possibly TRBD2 (5 bases). This CDR3 spans 14 amino acids. Germline V lookup: CDR1 SGHAT, CDR2 FQNNGV. V was pared by 1 base and J by 2 bases, with 9 bases between. The CDR3 nucleotides are TGTGCCAGCAGCTTAGCGGGAAAGCCCTACGAGCAGTACTTC. It encodes CASSLAGKPYEQYF.

This clonotype was seen only a few times. The rearrangement uses TRBV9 and TRBJ2-5; 7 bases fit TRBD1. Per germline, CDR1 SGDLS and CDR2 YYNGEE. This CDR3 has 15 amino acids. V dropped 4 bases and J dropped 3; count of bases not matched to a gene: 9. CDR3 in DNA: TGTGCCAGCAGCAGGACAGGACCACCGAAAGAGACCCAGTACTTC. Amino acid sequence: CASSRTGPPKETQYF. The full variable domain, in which reference TRBV9 and TRBJ2-5 provide the parts outside the CDR3, is DSGVTQTPKHLITATGQRVTLRCSPRSGDLSVYWYQQSLDQGLQFLIQYYNGEERAKGNILERFSAQQFPDLHSELNLSSLELGDSALYFCASSRTGPPKETQYFGPGTRLLVL.

This clonotype appeared a few times. The V call is TRBV12-3 or TRBV12-4, the J call TRBJ2-1; TRBD1 agrees at 9 bases. The CDR3 is made up of 15 amino acids. Trimming took 6 bases from V and 7 from J; bases not matched to a gene: 10. Here the CDR3 DNA reads TGTGCCAGCAGACTCACCGGGACAGGGAAAAATGAGCAGTTCTTC. Translated: CASRLTGTGKNEQFF.

Details on this clonotype: The conserved closing phenylalanine or tryptophan is absent in this CDR3, likely reflecting a read error. V and J are TRBV5-1 and TRBJ1-1; D unclear. The germline V gene has CDR1 SGHRS and CDR2 YFSETQ. Trimming removed 5 bases from V and 1 base from J, with 9 bases in between. CDR3 length equals 13 residues. CDR3 residues: CASRLKQNTEAFC. CDR3 in DNA: TGCGCCAGCAGGCTAAAACAGAACACTGAAGCTTTCTGT.

This clonotype was picked up a small number of times. This chain joins TRBV4-3 and TRBJ2-7, with unresolved D. Trimming shortened V by 1 base and J by 2 bases, and 12 bases separated the two germline ends. Germline CDR1 is LGHNA and CDR2 is YSLEER. The CDR3 consists of 15 residues. The CDR3 here is CASSQVRGFPYEQYF. For the CDR3, the DNA is TGCGCCAGCAGCCAAGTTCGAGGCTTTCCCTACGAGCAGTACTTC.

The chain links TRBV15 to TRBJ1-1, with D possibly being TRBD1 (6 bases). Germline CDR1 reads LNHNV; CDR2 reads YYDKDF (reference sequence). This CDR3 comprises 15 residues. With 3 bases removed from V and 0 bases from J, the gap between germline ends came to 11 bases. CDR3 in amino acids: CATSRSQGMNTEAFF. The CDR3 bases are TGTGCCACCAGCAGGTCTCAGGGGATGAACACTGAAGCTTTCTTT.

The rearrangement links TRBV24-1 to TRBJ1-1, with 7 positions matching TRBD1. Unmatched junction bases numbered 2, after V lost 9 bases and J lost 2 bases. The V gene's germline CDR1 is KGHDR and CDR2 SFDVKD. This CDR3 contains 12 residues. This CDR3 reads CATGDSNTEAFF. The CDR3 DNA sequence: TGTGCCACCGGGGACAGCAACACTGAAGCTTTCTTT.

This chain joins TRBV20-1 and TRBJ2-4; D is undetermined. Germline values: CDR1 DFQATT, CDR2 SNEGSKA (reference sequence). This CDR3 spans 11 amino acids. The V and J ends lost 3 bases and 7 bases respectively, with 7 bases between them. CDR3 residues: CSARVVNIQYF. In DNA form, the CDR3 reads TGCAGTGCTAGGGTGGTTAACATTCAGTACTTC.